This TCR beta chain was profiled in a study of blood T cell repertoires in COVID-19. Across the study: The United States, Italy and Spain provided the acute and convalescent COVID-19 samples. T cells, B-cell-depleted T cells, or PBMCs supplied cDNA or gDNA.

V shed 8 bases and J shed 9 bases, with 8 bases lying between them. CDR3 size: 10 residues. CDR1 MDHEN and CDR2 SYDVKM come from the germline V gene. Per the study methods: Nucleated cell number was recorded as an estimate derived from reference gene primer amplification. The table came from immunoSEQ multiplex PCR; TCRdb's copy has only in-frame clones and leaves some out. V, J and clone size were drawn from that table, and D and trimming were deduced from the DNA. The data hold 250,000 or so clones, with 86% observed a single time. Sequenced material: peripheral blood. This TCR was recovered from an elderly man with acute or convalescent COVID-19. The V call is TRBV28, the J call TRBJ2-1; D ambiguous. The CDR3 coding sequence is TGTGCCAGCCGTGCCGGTGAGCAGTTCTTC. Its translation is CASRAGEQFF.